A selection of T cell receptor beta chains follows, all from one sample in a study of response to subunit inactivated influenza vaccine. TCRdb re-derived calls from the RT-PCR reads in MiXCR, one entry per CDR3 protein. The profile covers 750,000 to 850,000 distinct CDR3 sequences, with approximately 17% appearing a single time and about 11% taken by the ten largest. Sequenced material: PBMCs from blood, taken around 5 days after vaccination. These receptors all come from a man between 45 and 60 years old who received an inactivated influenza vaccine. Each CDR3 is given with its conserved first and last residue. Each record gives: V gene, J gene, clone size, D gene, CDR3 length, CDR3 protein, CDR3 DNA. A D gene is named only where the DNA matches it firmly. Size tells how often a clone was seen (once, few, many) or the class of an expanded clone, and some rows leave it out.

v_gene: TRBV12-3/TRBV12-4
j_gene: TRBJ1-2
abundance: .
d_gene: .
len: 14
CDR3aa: CASQKADGPYVYTF
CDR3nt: TGTGCCAGCCAGAAAGCTGACGGGCCGTATGTCTACACCTTC

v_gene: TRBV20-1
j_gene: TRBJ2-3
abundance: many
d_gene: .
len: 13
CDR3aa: CSARPFRRDTQYF
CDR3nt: TGCAGTGCTAGACCCTTCAGGAGGGATACGCAGTATTTT

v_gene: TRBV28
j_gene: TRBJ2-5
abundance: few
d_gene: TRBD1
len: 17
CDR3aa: CASIPRQGAKLRETQYF
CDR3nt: TGTGCCAGCATCCCCCGCCAGGGGGCGAAGCTACGAGAGACCCAGTACTTC

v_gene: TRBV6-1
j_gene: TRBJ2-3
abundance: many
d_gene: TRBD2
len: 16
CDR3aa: CASSRTSGRAEDTQYF
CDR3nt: TGTGCCAGCAGTCGGACTAGCGGGAGGGCCGAAGATACGCAGTATTTT

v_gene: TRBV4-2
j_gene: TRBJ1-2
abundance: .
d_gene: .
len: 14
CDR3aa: CASSQDGQSYGYTF
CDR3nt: TGTGCCAGCAGCCAAGACGGGCAGAGCTATGGCTACACCTTC

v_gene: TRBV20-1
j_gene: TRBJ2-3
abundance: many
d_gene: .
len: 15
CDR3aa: CSARVILAPTDTQYF
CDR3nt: TGCAGTGCTAGAGTGATCCTAGCCCCGACAGATACGCAGTATTTT

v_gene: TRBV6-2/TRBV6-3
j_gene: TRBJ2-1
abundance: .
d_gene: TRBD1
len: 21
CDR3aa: CASRNPPGGPLADKSYNEQFF
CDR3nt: TGTGCCAGCAGAAACCCACCAGGGGGCCCGTTAGCGGATAAGTCCTACAATGAGCAGTTCTTC

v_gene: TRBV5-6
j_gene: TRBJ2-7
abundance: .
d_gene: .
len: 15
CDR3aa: CASSSGVGQGYEQYF
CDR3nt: TGTGCCAGCAGCTCTGGCGTGGGGCAGGGCTACGAGCAGTACTTC

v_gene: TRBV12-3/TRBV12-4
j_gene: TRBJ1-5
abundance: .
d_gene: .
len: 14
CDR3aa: CASSLWLGNQPQHF
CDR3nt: TGTGCCAGCAGTTTATGGCTAGGCAATCAGCCCCAGCATTTT

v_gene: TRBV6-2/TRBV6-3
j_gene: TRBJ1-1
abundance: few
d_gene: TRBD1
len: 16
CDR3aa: CASRPRGKSGLTEAFF
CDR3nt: TGTGCCAGCAGACCCAGGGGGAAAAGCGGACTGACTGAAGCTTTCTTT

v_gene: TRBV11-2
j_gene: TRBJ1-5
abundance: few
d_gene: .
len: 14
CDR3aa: CASSLDRGHQPQHF
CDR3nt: TGTGCCAGCAGCTTAGATCGGGGCCATCAGCCCCAGCATTTT

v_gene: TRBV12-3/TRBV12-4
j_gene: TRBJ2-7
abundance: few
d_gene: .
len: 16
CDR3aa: CASSSPRQGPIYEQYF
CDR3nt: TGTGCCAGCAGTTCCCCAAGGCAGGGACCTATCTACGAGCAGTACTTC

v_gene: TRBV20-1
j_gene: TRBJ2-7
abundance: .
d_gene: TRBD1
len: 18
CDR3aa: CSARDLGQGATPSYEQYF
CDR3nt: TGCAGTGCTAGAGATCTAGGACAGGGGGCAACTCCGTCCTACGAGCAGTACTTC

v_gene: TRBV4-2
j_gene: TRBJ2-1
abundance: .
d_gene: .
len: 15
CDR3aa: CASSQVETSNNEQFF
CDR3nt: TGTGCCAGCAGCCAAGTCGAGACCTCGAACAATGAGCAGTTCTTC

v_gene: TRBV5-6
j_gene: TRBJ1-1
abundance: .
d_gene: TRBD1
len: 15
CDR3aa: CASSRKQGTNTEAFF
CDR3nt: TGTGCCAGCAGCCGCAAACAGGGGACGAACACTGAAGCTTTCTTT

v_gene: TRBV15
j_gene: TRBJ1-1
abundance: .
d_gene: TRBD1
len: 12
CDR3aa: CATSPGGTEAFF
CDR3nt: TGTGCCACCAGTCCAGGGGGCACTGAAGCTTTCTTT

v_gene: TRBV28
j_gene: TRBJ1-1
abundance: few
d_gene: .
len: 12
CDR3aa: CASSEQGTEAFF
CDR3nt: TGTGCCAGCAGTGAACAGGGAACTGAAGCTTTCTTT

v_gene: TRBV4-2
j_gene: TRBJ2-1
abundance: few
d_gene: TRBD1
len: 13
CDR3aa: CASSQRTGNEQFF
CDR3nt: TGTGCCAGCAGCCAACGGACAGGGAATGAGCAGTTCTTC

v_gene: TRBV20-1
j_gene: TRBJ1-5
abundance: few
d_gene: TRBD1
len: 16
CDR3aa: CSASTSGTGANQPQHF
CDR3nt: TGCAGTGCTTCCACCTCCGGGACAGGAGCAAATCAGCCCCAGCATTTT

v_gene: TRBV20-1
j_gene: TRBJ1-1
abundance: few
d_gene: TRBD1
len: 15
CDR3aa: CSARAFDRGNTEAFF
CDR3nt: TGCAGTGCTAGAGCCTTCGACAGGGGAAACACTGAAGCTTTCTTT

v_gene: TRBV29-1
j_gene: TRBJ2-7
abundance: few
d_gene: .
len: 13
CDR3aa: CSVLDGNSYEQYF
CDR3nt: TGCAGCGTTTTGGACGGGAACTCCTACGAGCAGTACTTC

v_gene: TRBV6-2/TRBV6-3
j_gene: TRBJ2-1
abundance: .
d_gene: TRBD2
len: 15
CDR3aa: CASSQTSGRSNEQFF
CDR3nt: TGTGCCAGCAGTCAAACTAGCGGGAGGAGCAATGAGCAGTTCTTC

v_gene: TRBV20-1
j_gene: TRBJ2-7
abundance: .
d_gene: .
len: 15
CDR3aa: CSARESVGGGYEQYF
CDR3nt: TGCAGTGCTAGAGAGTCCGTAGGAGGGGGCTACGAGCAGTACTTC

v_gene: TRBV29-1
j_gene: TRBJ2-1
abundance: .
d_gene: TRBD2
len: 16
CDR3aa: CSVQGLAGMSYNEQFF
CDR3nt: TGCAGCGTGCAGGGACTAGCGGGCATGTCCTACAATGAGCAGTTCTTC

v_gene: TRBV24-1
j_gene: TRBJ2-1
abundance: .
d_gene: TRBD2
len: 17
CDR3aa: CATQGRGRSKSYNEQFF
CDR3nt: TGTGCCACCCAAGGGCGGGGGAGGTCCAAGTCCTACAATGAGCAGTTCTTC

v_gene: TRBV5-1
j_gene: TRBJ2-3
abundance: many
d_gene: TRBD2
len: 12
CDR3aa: CASSREADTQYF
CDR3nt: TGCGCCAGCAGCCGGGAGGCAGATACGCAGTATTTT

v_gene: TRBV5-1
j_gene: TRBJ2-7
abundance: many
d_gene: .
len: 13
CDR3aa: CASSKTDAYEQYF
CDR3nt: TGCGCCAGCAGCAAGACAGACGCCTACGAGCAGTACTTC

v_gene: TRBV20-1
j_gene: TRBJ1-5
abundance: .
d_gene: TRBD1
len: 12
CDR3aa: CSAGTGRQPQHF
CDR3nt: TGCAGTGCCGGGACAGGGAGACAGCCCCAGCATTTT

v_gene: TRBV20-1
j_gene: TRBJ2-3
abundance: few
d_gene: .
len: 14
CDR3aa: CSAARYGGTDTQYF
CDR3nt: TGCAGTGCCGCTCGGTATGGGGGCACAGATACGCAGTATTTT

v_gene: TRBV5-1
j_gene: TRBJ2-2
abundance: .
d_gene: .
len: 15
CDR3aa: CASSLEQGHTGELFF
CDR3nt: TGCGCCAGCAGCTTGGAACAGGGACACACCGGGGAGCTGTTTTTT

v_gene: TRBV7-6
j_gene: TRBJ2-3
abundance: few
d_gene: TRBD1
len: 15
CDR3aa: CASSLRTGGEDTQYF
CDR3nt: TGTGCCAGCAGCTTGAGGACAGGGGGGGAAGATACGCAGTATTTT

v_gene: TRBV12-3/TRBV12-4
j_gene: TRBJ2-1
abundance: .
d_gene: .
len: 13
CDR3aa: CASRRVPGGEQFF
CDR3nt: TGTGCCAGCCGAAGGGTCCCAGGTGGTGAGCAGTTCTTC

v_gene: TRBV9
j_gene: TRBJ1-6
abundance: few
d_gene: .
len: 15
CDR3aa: CASSVGVRGNSPLHF
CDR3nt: TGTGCCAGCAGCGTAGGGGTCAGGGGTAATTCACCCCTCCACTTT

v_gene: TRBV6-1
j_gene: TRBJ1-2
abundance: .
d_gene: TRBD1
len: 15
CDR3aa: CASSKGRAGGYGYTF
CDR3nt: TGTGCCAGCAGTAAGGGGAGGGCAGGGGGATATGGCTACACCTTC

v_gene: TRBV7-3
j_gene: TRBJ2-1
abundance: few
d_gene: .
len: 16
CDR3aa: CASSLTGGGDRNEQFF
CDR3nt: TGTGCCAGCAGCTTAACGGGTGGTGGTGATCGGAATGAGCAGTTCTTC

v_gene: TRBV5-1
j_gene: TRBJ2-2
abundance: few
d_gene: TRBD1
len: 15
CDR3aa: CASSLPQGATGELFF
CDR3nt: TGCGCCAGCAGCCTCCCACAGGGGGCCACCGGGGAGCTGTTTTTT

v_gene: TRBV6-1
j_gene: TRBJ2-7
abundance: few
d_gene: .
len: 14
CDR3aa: CASSESVLPYEQYF
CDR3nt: TGTGCCAGCAGTGAATCAGTCCTCCCCTACGAGCAGTACTTC

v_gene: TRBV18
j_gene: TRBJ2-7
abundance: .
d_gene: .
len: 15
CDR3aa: CASSPGSGVGYEQYF
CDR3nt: TGTGCCAGCTCACCGGGCTCCGGGGTGGGCTACGAGCAGTACTTC

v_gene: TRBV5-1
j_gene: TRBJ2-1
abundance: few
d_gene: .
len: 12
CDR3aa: CASSLRGRKQFF
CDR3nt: TGCGCCAGCAGCTTAAGGGGACGAAAGCAGTTCTTC

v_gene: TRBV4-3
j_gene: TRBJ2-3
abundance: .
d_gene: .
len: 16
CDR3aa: CASSQEAYFSTDTQYF
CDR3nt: TGCGCCAGCAGCCAAGAAGCCTACTTCTCCACAGATACGCAGTATTTT

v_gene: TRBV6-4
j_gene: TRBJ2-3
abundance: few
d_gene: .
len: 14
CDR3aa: CASSTTTGSDTQYF
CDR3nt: TGTGCCAGCAGTACCACAACCGGGTCAGATACGCAGTATTTT

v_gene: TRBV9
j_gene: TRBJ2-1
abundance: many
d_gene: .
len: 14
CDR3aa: CASSATGTYNEQFF
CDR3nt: TGTGCCAGCAGCGCGACCGGGACTTACAATGAGCAGTTCTTC

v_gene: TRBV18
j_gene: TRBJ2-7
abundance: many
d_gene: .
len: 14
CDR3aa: CASSRTGPTYEQYF
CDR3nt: TGTGCCAGCTCAAGAACCGGGCCAACCTACGAGCAGTACTTC

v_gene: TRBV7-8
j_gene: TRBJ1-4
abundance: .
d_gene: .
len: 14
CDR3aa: CASSSRVRREKLFF
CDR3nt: TGTGCCAGCAGCTCAAGGGTTAGGAGAGAAAAACTGTTTTTT

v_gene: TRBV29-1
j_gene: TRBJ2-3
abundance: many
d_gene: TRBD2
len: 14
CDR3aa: CSVRLAGTTDTQYF
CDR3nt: TGCAGCGTCCGACTAGCGGGGACCACAGATACGCAGTATTTT

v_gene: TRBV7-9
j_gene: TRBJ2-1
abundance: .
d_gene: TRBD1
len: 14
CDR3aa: CASSYTGAHNEQFF
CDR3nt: TGTGCCAGCAGCTATACAGGGGCCCACAATGAGCAGTTCTTC

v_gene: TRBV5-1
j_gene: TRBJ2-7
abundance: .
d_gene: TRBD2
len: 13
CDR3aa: CASRSSGRSEQYF
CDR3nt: TGCGCCAGCAGATCTAGCGGTCGCAGCGAGCAGTACTTC

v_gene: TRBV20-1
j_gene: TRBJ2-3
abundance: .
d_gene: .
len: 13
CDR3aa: CSARAFGSDTQYF
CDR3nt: TGCAGTGCTAGAGCTTTCGGGTCCGATACGCAGTATTTT

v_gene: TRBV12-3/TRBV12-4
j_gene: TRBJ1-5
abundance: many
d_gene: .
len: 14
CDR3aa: CASSLGSSYQPQHF
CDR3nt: TGTGCCAGCAGTTTGGGCTCCTCTTATCAGCCCCAGCATTTT

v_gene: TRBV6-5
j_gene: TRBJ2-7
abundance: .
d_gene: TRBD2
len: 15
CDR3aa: CASSSLADGSYEQYF
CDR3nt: TGTGCCAGCAGTTCCCTAGCGGACGGTTCCTACGAGCAGTACTTC